This T cell receptor (beta chain) was sequenced in a study of blood T cells in healthy people across ages (dated by TCRdb to between 2015 and 2016). Looking at the study overall: Template switching captured roughly one uniquely barcoded TCR beta cDNA molecule per two T cells in model experiments. Using deep sequencing normalized with unique cDNA molecular identifiers, the study measured how TCR beta repertoire diversity changes with age. Donors were grouped into four age groups: young (average 16 years), middle-aged (39), aged (62) and long-lived (approximately 78). Using the same blood draw, the study looked at two additional independent replicas of 1 million unique cDNA reads for two donors, one aged 18 to 29 and the other aged 80 or older. The paper as a whole reports these results and caveats: Total diversity estimates from one million sequenced T cells were considered lower bounds and underestimates. Because donor CMV infection status was unknown, age-related changes in expanded clonotypes were potentially confounded. Compared with the aged group, the long-lived group had more naive CD4+ T cells, fewer expanded clones and increased TCR diversity, suggesting age selection. A strong correlation was found between observed TCR beta diversity and the percentage of naive T cells measured by flow cytometry. Observed TCR beta diversity per million T cells fell roughly linearly with age, and a significant reduction was already apparent by age about 43. Because profiling used bulk unsorted PBMCs, naive and antigen-experienced compartments could not be compared conclusively.

The germline V gene provides CDR1 SGHRS and CDR2 YFSETQ. From the cysteine up to the phenylalanine, the CDR3 has a length of 15 residues. Just the 45-base CDR3 DNA is kept, in frame starting at base 1. This clonotype was detected only once. Its cognate antigen has yet to be identified. An end of the junction does not agree with germline; a read error may underlie this. The 39 donors, aged 6 to 90 years, were systemically healthy Caucasian individuals from Russia. Each donor gave ten milliliters of peripheral blood, collected into EDTA-treated Vacutainer tubes. PBMCs were isolated by Ficoll-Paque density-gradient centrifugation, with at least 6.5 million obtained per sample. Trizol reagent was used to extract total RNA from the PBMCs, yielding at least 6 micrograms per sample. The percentages of naive CD45RAhigh/CD27high T cells were determined by flow cytometry on a PBMC aliquot from every donor. Libraries were prepared through 5' RACE. The listed sequencing device is Illumina HiSeq 2500. A second 7 to 11 cycle PCR used a sample-barcoded 5' primer and a J-beta primer mix. Each TCR beta cDNA molecule received a unique molecular identifier from a template-switch 5' adaptor carrying 12 random nucleotides. At least 3 million CDR3-containing paired-end reads were obtained from each sample. The Mint cDNA synthesis kit, primed by a TRBC-specific oligonucleotide, was used to synthesize first-strand cDNA from all RNA. All cDNA was treated with uracil-DNA glycosylase and then went through a first 18-cycle PCR with the universal primers M1SS and BC2_uni_R. The authors processed their data as follows. For normalization, 1 million high-quality reads, each with a distinct molecular identifier, were randomly selected from each sample. Reads sharing molecular identifiers were discarded rather than binned into consensus sequences. MiTCR, set to a Q25 quality threshold and the strictest error-elimination algorithm, was used for CDR3 identification, clonotype clustering and error correction. A nonparametric unseen species model with Euler transformation was used to estimate a lower bound on total TCR beta diversity. TCRdb handled the public reads itself, with Q25 trimming in fastp and clone calling in MiXCR, and kept productive beta chains. Rows with one shared CDR3 protein collapse into an entry with the most common genes and DNA. The authors' filters were not applied to this entry. This sample is represented by more than 750,000 distinct CDR3 sequences; 25% to 30% of them were singletons. The ten top clones hold 10% of the sample.

The sample also formed part of further work on T cells of mothers and their children. The second publication reports: The donors were nine systemically healthy Caucasian individuals, made up of three mothers and their six children. cDNA synthesis consumed the entire amount of extracted RNA, loaded at around 1.4 ug RNA in each 15 ul reaction. Sample barcodes and 2-4 random nucleotides were added via the M1S primer in the second PCR. Over 9.5 million TCR beta CDR3 reads were obtained for each mother, and about 3 million reads were obtained for each child. TCR recombination output is similarly shaped by thymic selection in related and unrelated pairs, with a minor effect exerted by inherited differences. Related mother-child pairs always showed normalized repertoire overlap that was slightly higher than in unrelated mother-child pairs, though the difference was never significant. With a sensitivity of about 100 clones per million clonotypes, no persistent microchimeric T cell clones were detected. To look for features that set related mother-child pairs apart from unrelated individuals, the researchers ran deep NGS to compare the TCR beta repertoires of mothers and children. On average, the children were roughly 10 +/- 4 years old, while the mothers were around 40 +/- 4 years old. After adapters were ligated using NEBNext reagents, the libraries underwent 100+100 nt paired-end sequencing on an Illumina HiSeq 2000. To prevent cross-contamination, the mother and child libraries were prepared a month apart and were sequenced in separate runs. For each donor, between about 500,000 and 2,200,000 distinct TCR beta clonotypes were identified. Naive TCR beta clonotypes were estimated from low-frequency clonotypes matched to each donor's FACS-determined naive share, without sorting.

This TCR came from a woman aged 40 to 55 in good health. Material for sequencing was blood. The chain employs TRBV5-1 and TRBJ1-1, with TRBD1 identical over 9 junction bases. CDR3 sequence: CASGKPGQGGTETFF. In nucleotide form, the sequence is TGCGCCAGCGGCAAACCGGGACAGGGAGGGACTGAAACTTTCTTT.